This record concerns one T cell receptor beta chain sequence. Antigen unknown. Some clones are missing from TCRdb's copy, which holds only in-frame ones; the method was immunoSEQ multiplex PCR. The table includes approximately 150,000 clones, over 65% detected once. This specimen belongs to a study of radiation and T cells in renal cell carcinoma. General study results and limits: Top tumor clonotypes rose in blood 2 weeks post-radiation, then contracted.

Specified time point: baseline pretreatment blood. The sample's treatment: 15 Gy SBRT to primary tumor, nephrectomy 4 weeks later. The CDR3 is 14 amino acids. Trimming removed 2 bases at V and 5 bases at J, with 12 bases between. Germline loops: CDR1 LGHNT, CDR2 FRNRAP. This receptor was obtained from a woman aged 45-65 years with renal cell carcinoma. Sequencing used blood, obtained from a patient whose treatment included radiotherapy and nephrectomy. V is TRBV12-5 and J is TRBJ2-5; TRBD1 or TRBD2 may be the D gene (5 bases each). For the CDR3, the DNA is TGTGCTAGTGGTTTGTCTGGGACGGAGGAGACCCAGTACTTC. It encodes CASGLSGTEETQYF.